This T cell receptor (beta chain) was identified in a study of T cell responses to AZD1222 COVID-19 vaccine. This CDR3 region has 14 residues. Trimming took 4 bases from V and 4 from J; bases not matched to a gene: 2. The germline V gene has CDR1 SNHLY and CDR2 FYNNEI. TCRdb's copy holds only in-frame clones and misses some; the assay was immunoSEQ multiplex PCR. The sample carries around 130,000 clones, 91% recorded once. The V gene is TRBV2, the J gene TRBJ2-5; 11 positions match TRBD2. The receptor's source is an adult in good health. Sequenced material: peripheral blood, taken on day 0 of AZD1222 vaccination. CDR3 DNA: TGTGCCAGCAGTGCAACTAGCGGGAGAGAGACCCAGTACTTC. Protein product: CASSATSGRETQYF.